This entry describes one T cell receptor (beta chain). Trimming left V 2 bases short and J 5 bases short, with 3 bases between. The germline CDR1 and CDR2 sequences are GTSNPN and SVGIG (reference sequence). The CDR3 is made up of 11 amino acids. The assay was immunoSEQ multiplex PCR, and TCRdb's table has in-frame clones only and misses some. The top ten hold around 2.5% of the sample, which has about 41,000 clones, about 90% seen once. These data are taken from a study of T cells in localized non-small cell lung cancer. The chain uses TRBV30 and TRBJ1-4; D remains unclear. Sequences were derived from peripheral blood, sampled before any cancer treatment. The TCR sequence derives from a female donor older than 55 with stage I squamous cell lung carcinoma. CDR3 sequence reads: CAWSMNEKLFF. CDR3 in DNA: TGTGCCTGGAGTATGAATGAAAAACTGTTTTTT.